These 13 T cell receptor beta chains originate from one sample sequenced in a study of T cells after yellow fever vaccination. In TCRdb, the 5' RACE reads were re-called with MiXCR into one record per CDR3 protein. The data contain 300,000 or so distinct CDR3 sequences, under 15% of them singletons. The input for sequencing was CD4+ T cells sorted from PBMCs, taken 45 days after the yellow fever booster vaccination. The receptors here all came from a man aged 25-45 years who received the YFV17D yellow fever vaccine.

The CDR3 spells CASSSHPPHNEQFF. The CDR3 DNA reads as TGTGCCAGCAGTTCCCATCCACCTCACAATGAGCAGTTCTTC. The chain combines TRBV12-3 or TRBV12-4 with TRBJ2-1; D call uncertain. V lost 4 bases and J 5 bases, leaving 12 bases between the germline ends. CDR3 length: 14 residues.

This clonotype was seen repeatedly, ten times or more. The rearrangement joins TRBV29-1 to TRBJ2-3; 7 bases agree with TRBD2. The CDR3 is made up of 12 amino acids. The trim removed 6 bases at V and 4 bases at J, leaving 4 bases unmatched. Per germline, CDR1 SQVTM and CDR2 ANQGSEA. The CDR3 region has the DNA TGCAGCGTGCGTGGGGGGGCAGATACGCAGTATTTT. Its translation is CSVRGGADTQYF.

CDR3 in DNA: TGCAGTGCTAGGGGACCCCTTGGCACAGATACGCAGTATTTT. Translated: CSARGPLGTDTQYF. The chain recombines TRBV20-1 with TRBJ2-3; the D gene could be TRBD1 or TRBD2 (5 bases each). CDR1 DFQATT and CDR2 SNEGSKA come from the germline V gene (reference sequence). The V gene lost 3 bases and the J gene lost 1 base, with 11 bases spanning the gap. This CDR3 has 14 amino acids.

This clonotype was observed a few times. The chain couples TRBV7-2 to TRBJ2-2, with 10 bases lining up with TRBD2. The CDR3 loop spans 22 amino acids. Germline V gene sequence: CDR1 SGHTA, CDR2 FQGNSA. Losses at the gene ends were 5 bases for V and 1 base for J; bases not matched to a gene: 22. The DNA of the CDR3 is TGTGCCAGCAGCGGAAACAGGGTAGCGGGGGGCTTCTCTCCCTTGAACACCGGGGAGCTGTTTTTT. Amino acids: CASSGNRVAGGFSPLNTGELFF. The complete variable domain, with remaining parts taken from reference TRBV7-2 and TRBJ2-2, reads GAGVSQSPSNKVTEKGKDVELRCDPISGHTALYWYRQSLGQGLEFLIYFQGNSAPDKSGLPSDRFSAERTGGSVSTLTIQRTQQEDSAVYLCASSGNRVAGGFSPLNTGELFFGEGSRLTVL.

This clonotype has a handful of counts. The gene calls are TRBV7-3 and TRBJ1-2; possibly TRBD1 for D (6 bases). V was clipped by 5 bases and J by 0 bases, with 10 bases between them. The CDR3 runs 14 residues. CDR1 and CDR2 from the germline V gene are SGHTA and FQGTGA. CDR3 bases: TGTGCCAGCAGCCAGACAGGTTCTAACTATGGCTACACCTTC. It translates to CASSQTGSNYGYTF. The entire variable domain, with the rest obtained from reference TRBV7-3 and TRBJ1-2, is as follows: GAGVSQTPSNKVTEKGKYVELRCDPISGHTALYWYRQSLGQGPEFLIYFQGTGAADDSGLPNDRFFAVRPEGSVSTLKIQRTERGDSAVYLCASSQTGSNYGYTFGSGTRLTVV.

The chain couples TRBV29-1 to TRBJ2-1; TRBD2 is a possible D gene (6 bases). From germline, CDR1 is SQVTM and CDR2 ANQGSEA. The CDR3 consists of 13 residues. The V end was cut by 5 bases, the J end by 5 bases, with 13 bases between. This CDR3 reads CSVLTSPNNEQFF. As DNA, the CDR3 is TGCAGCGTTTTGACTAGTCCGAACAATGAGCAGTTCTTC.

This clonotype was observed a handful of times. The chain combines TRBV14 with TRBJ2-3; D unresolved. The CDR3 is made up of 14 amino acids. The germline gives CDR1 SGHDN, CDR2 FVKESK. The germline V and J ends were trimmed by 0 bases and 10 bases, with 14 bases remaining between them. CDR3 coding DNA: TGTGCCAGCAGCCAAGATTGGGCCCTTCCCCCGCAGTATTTT. Its translation is CASSQDWALPPQYF.

This rearrangement joins TRBV7-8 to TRBJ2-7; D may correspond to TRBD1 or TRBD2 (5 bases each). The CDR3 is 11 residues long. CDR1 is SGHVS, CDR2 FQNEAQ, per germline. Trimming shortened V by 4 bases and J by 7 bases, and 8 bases separated the two germline ends. CDR3 sequence (DNA): TGTGCCAGCAGCTCCTGGGGGGAGCAGTACTTC. Amino acid sequence: CASSSWGEQYF.

The count of this clonotype is one. The chain uses TRBV23-1 and TRBJ2-7; 13 nucleotides align to TRBD2. TRBV23-1 carries the ORF label, with uncertain function. The length of the CDR3 is 18 residues. With V trimmed by 2 bases and J by 1 base, 8 bases remained unmatched. The CDR3 DNA reads TGCGCCAGCAGTCAAGAGACTAGCGGGAGGAAACCGTCCTACGAGCAGTACTTC. Its translation: CASSQETSGRKPSYEQYF.

The chain joins TRBV7-9 to TRBJ2-3; D may be TRBD2 (6 bases). With 4 bases removed from V and 2 bases from J, the gap between germline ends came to 7 bases. Germline-derived CDR1 and CDR2 are SEHNR and FQNEAQ (reference sequence). CDR3 length: 13 amino acids. As DNA, the CDR3 is TGTGCCAGCAGCTGGGGGGACACAGATACGCAGTATTTT. It yields the protein CASSWGDTDTQYF.

The chain employs TRBV6-5 and TRBJ2-7; D is undetermined. Germline assignment: CDR1 MNHEY and CDR2 SVGAGI. The CDR3 is 11 residues long. V lost 9 bases and J 7 bases, leaving 13 bases between the germline ends. The CDR3 loop reads CASISGREQYF. The CDR3 bases are TGTGCCAGTATTTCGGGCCGGGAGCAGTACTTC.

In its sample, this clonotype was seen a few times. J is TRBJ2-7 and V is TRBV12-3 or TRBV12-4; 8 nucleotides match TRBD1. This CDR3 spans 12 amino acids. Trimming took 6 bases from V and 9 from J; bases not matched to a gene: 7. The CDR3 protein is CASRGLQGAQYF. As DNA, the CDR3 is TGTGCCAGCAGAGGCCTCCAGGGGGCGCAGTACTTC.

The chain employs TRBV6-1 and TRBJ1-1; perhaps TRBD1 as D (5 bases). V lost 7 bases, J lost 4 bases, and 19 bases lay in between. The CDR3 totals 15 residues. From germline, CDR1 is MNHNS and CDR2 SASEGT. CDR3 nucleotides: TGTGCCAGCACTAACGGGAGGGGTTGGAGCACTGAAGCTTTCTTT. Its protein is CASTNGRGWSTEAFF.